The entry below describes one T cell receptor (beta chain). Its antigen remains unidentified. TCRdb keeps only in-frame clones here, not all; method: immunoSEQ multiplex PCR. This table holds 200,000 or so clones, 90% to 95% found once. The data were taken from a study of T cell responses to AZD1222 COVID-19 vaccine. Study information: Pooling was applied to second doses at about 4 or about 12 weeks. General study points: Donors in the cohort were predominantly white British and more often female, and clonal diversity was possibly underestimated. The span of vaccine-associated CD4 TCRs extended across spike, with dominance at 160-218 and 743-854.

V was cut by 2 bases and J by 4 bases, with 5 bases left in between. Germline assignment: CDR1 SGHRS and CDR2 YFSETQ. The CDR3 is 12 residues long. This sequence was found in an adult in good health. Sequencing used peripheral blood, obtained on day 0 of AZD1222 vaccination. The chain uses TRBV5-1 and TRBJ2-3, with no clear D. DNA of the CDR3: TGCGCCAGCAGCTTCCAGTCAGATACGCAGTATTTT. Its translation: CASSFQSDTQYF.